Each of the 20 T cell receptor beta chains below was sequenced from the same sample in a study of regulatory T cells in long-lasting Graves disease. The authors built TCR beta libraries using iRepertoire HTBI primers and Arm-PCR of CDR3 regions. One entry per CDR3 protein results from TCRdb running MiXCR on the multiplex PCR reads. This table holds 350,000 to 550,000 distinct CDR3 sequences, 11% to 15% found once. Time point of the sample: newly diagnosed GD, antithyroid drugs for less than 3 months. With RNA extracted from PBMCs as input, the TCR library was made. These data were also filed under a second study, of T cells in Graves' hyperthyroidism and ophthalmopathy.

The sequencing used peripheral blood mononuclear cells (PBMCs), collected at new diagnosis, from a patient treated with antithyroid drugs. The source of these receptors is a woman aged 45-65 years with Graves disease.

This clonotype was found many times. CDR3 sequence: CAWSGTPGTTNEKLFF. CDR3 nucleotide sequence: TGTGCCTGGAGTGGGACCCCAGGGACAACTAATGAAAAACTGTTTTTT. The chain joins TRBV30 to TRBJ1-4; tentative D call: TRBD1 (5 bases). Germline V CDR1 and CDR2: GTSNPN, SVGIG (reference sequence). There are 16 residues in the CDR3. The V end was cut by 1 base, the J end by 0 bases, with 12 bases between.

With respect to this clonotype: This may stem from a read error, because a much larger clone lies one nucleotide away. This likely comes from a read error, as the CDR3 has no conserved phenylalanine or tryptophan at its end. The V gene is TRBV5-1, the J gene TRBJ2-7; D remains unclear. The germline CDR1 and CDR2 sequences are SGHRS and YFSETQ. The CDR3 totals 13 residues. The V gene lost 0 bases and the J gene lost 5 bases, with 9 bases spanning the gap. CDR3 DNA sequence: TGCGCCAGCAGCTTGGGCGGTGGGAACGAGCAGTACTGC. Translation: CASSLGGGNEQYC.

V usage is TRBV7-9 and J usage is TRBJ2-5, with 10 bases fitting TRBD2. This CDR3 is 16 amino acids long. Germline V gene sequence: CDR1 SEHNR, CDR2 FQNEAQ (reference sequence). J gave up 4 bases and V 0 bases, and 5 bases lay outside the gene matches. CDR3 coding DNA: TGTGCCAGCAGCTTAGCGCCTAGCGGGAGCGTAGAGACCCAGTACTTC. Encoded protein: CASSLAPSGSVETQYF.

This clonotype turned up a few times. A far more abundant clone sits one base away, making this likely a read error. The chain employs TRBV6-2 or TRBV6-3 and TRBJ2-2; the D is unclear. This CDR3 is 11 amino acids long. Germline loops: CDR1 MNHEY, CDR2 SVGEGT. Trimming took off 7 bases at V and 1 base at J, with 1 base between the two ends. Here the CDR3 DNA reads TGTGCCAGCATGAACACCGGGGAGCTGTTTTTT. Its translation: CASMNTGELFF.

This clonotype occurred many times. This sequence joins TRBV2 and TRBJ2-1; tentative D call: TRBD2 (5 bases). Trimming shortened V by 6 bases and J by 10 bases, and 13 bases separated the two germline ends. From germline, CDR1 is SNHLY and CDR2 FYNNEI. The CDR3 runs to 12 residues. CDR3 DNA sequence: TGTGCCAGCAGCCGGGGTAGCGCCGAGCAGTTCTTC. Protein: CASSRGSAEQFF.

In regard to this clonotype: A much larger clone differs from this one at a single base, so this may be a read error. The chain employs TRBV11-2 and TRBJ2-5, with D possibly being TRBD1 (6 bases). The V end was cut by 5 bases, the J end by 4 bases, with 14 bases between. Germline V gene sequence: CDR1 SGHAT, CDR2 FQNNGV. The CDR3 is 14 residues long. CDR3: CASSLGTTGETQYF. The DNA of the CDR3 is TGTGCCAGCAGCCTTGGGACGACAGGAGAGACCCAGTACTTC.

About this clonotype: A far bigger clonotype differs at one base, so this is likely a read error. CDR3 region: CAGSFTLADYNEQFF. CDR3 sequence (DNA): TGTGCCGGCAGCTTTACTCTAGCGGACTACAATGAGCAGTTCTTC. The chain uses TRBV3-1 and TRBJ2-1; 7 bases line up with TRBD2. CDR1 is LGHDT, CDR2 YNNKEL, per germline (reference sequence). CDR3 size: 15 residues.

There are many counts of this clonotype. The chain couples TRBV30 to TRBJ1-5; D is uncertain. Germline CDR1 reads GTSNPN; CDR2 reads SVGIG (reference sequence). The CDR3 contains 15 residues. V gave up 1 base and J gave up 6 bases, with 16 bases separating them. Here the CDR3 DNA reads TGTGCCTGGAGTGAGGGAATAAGGAGAGCTCAGCCCCAGCATTTT. This gives the protein CAWSEGIRRAQPQHF.

The genes are TRBV30 and TRBJ2-1; tentatively, D is TRBD2 (6 bases). Germline V gene data show CDR1 as GTSNPN and CDR2 as SVGIG (reference sequence). The CDR3 runs to 15 residues. The ends were cut back, 2 bases at V and 4 bases at J, with 15 bases in the middle. The CDR3 sequence: CAWSLEGVRYNEQFF. CDR3 DNA sequence: TGTGCCTGGAGTCTGGAGGGAGTGAGGTACAATGAGCAGTTCTTC. The entire variable domain, with the rest obtained from reference TRBV30 and TRBJ2-1, is as follows: SQTIHQWPATLVQPVGSPLSLECTVEGTSNPNLYWYRQAAGRGLQLLFYSVGIGQISSEVPQNLSASRPQDRQFILSSKKLLLSDSGFYLCAWSLEGVRYNEQFFGPGTRLTVL.

Of note for this clonotype: A much larger clone lies a single base off, so this may be a read error. This chain links TRBV20-1 with TRBJ2-1; TRBD2 matches 7 bases. Germline loops: CDR1 DFQATT, CDR2 SNEGSKA (reference sequence). This CDR3 is 12 amino acids long. The CDR3 DNA reads TGCAGTGTGGCGGGAGACTACAATGAGCAGCTCTTC. This gives the protein CSVAGDYNEQLF.

The rearrangement joins TRBV18 to TRBJ2-7; TRBD2 matches 9 bases. CDR1 and CDR2 from the germline V gene are KGHSH and LQKENI. The CDR3 runs 15 residues. V lost 3 bases to trimming and J lost 3 bases; unmatched junction nucleotides: 6. The CDR3 DNA follows: TGTGCCAGCTCACCCCCCGCTAGCGGGAACTACGAGCAGTACTTC. This codes for CASSPPASGNYEQYF.

In its sample, this clonotype was seen many times. This chain joins TRBV5-5 and TRBJ1-5, with a possible D match to TRBD1 (5 bases). Germline loops: CDR1 SGHKS, CDR2 YYEKEE (reference sequence). With 3 bases removed from V and 3 bases from J, the gap between germline ends came to 16 bases. There are 16 residues in the CDR3. The DNA for the CDR3 is TGTGCCAGCAGCTCCCACTCGGGGACCTACAATCAGCCCCAGCATTTT. This gives the protein CASSSHSGTYNQPQHF.

This CDR3 reads CASSIGGASKNIQYF. In DNA, the CDR3 is TGCGCCAGCAGTATAGGGGGAGCCTCCAAAAACATTCAGTACTTC. The rearrangement joins TRBV5-1 to TRBJ2-4, with D tentatively TRBD1 (6 bases). Germline loops: CDR1 SGHRS, CDR2 YFSETQ. The V end was cut by 5 bases, the J end by 2 bases, with 14 bases between. There are 15 residues in the CDR3.

The chain couples TRBV7-9 to TRBJ2-2; 15 positions match TRBD2. V lost 1 base to trimming and J lost 0 bases; unmatched junction nucleotides: 3. The CDR3 loop spans 19 amino acids. Germline values: CDR1 SEHNR, CDR2 FQNEAQ (reference sequence). For the CDR3, the DNA is TGTGCCAGCAGCTTAGGACGGACTAGCGGGAGGGCGAACACCGGGGAGCTGTTTTTT. This codes for CASSLGRTSGRANTGELFF.

This clonotype was counted ten times or more. One end of the junction varies from germline; a read error may be responsible. The V gene is TRBV10-2, the J gene TRBJ1-1; D is unresolved. The CDR3 consists of 12 residues. Germline values: CDR1 WSHSY, CDR2 SAAADI. CDR3 in DNA: TGCGCCGGCAGTGAACGTCACACTGAAGCTTTCTTT. It codes for CAGSERHTEAFF.

This clonotype was seen many times. The rearrangement joins TRBV20-1 to TRBJ1-5; tentatively, D is TRBD1 (5 bases). The germline CDR1 and CDR2 sequences are DFQATT and SNEGSKA (reference sequence). V was clipped by 3 bases and J by 0 bases, with 18 bases between them. This CDR3 region has 17 residues. The CDR3 coding sequence is TGCAGTGCTAGTGGGGCGGAACAAAGGTATAGCAATCAGCCCCAGCATTTT. Its translation is CSASGAEQRYSNQPQHF.

This clonotype showed up just a few times. The chain employs TRBV20-1 and TRBJ2-1; tentative D call: TRBD1 (7 bases). V lost 3 bases and J 5 bases, leaving 14 bases between the germline ends. Per germline, CDR1 DFQATT and CDR2 SNEGSKA (reference sequence). The CDR3 contains 14 residues. The CDR3 protein is CSARARGANNEQFF. Written as DNA, the CDR3 is TGCAGTGCTAGGGCCAGGGGGGCGAACAATGAGCAGTTCTTC.

Ten or more counts support this clonotype. The chain employs TRBV20-1 and TRBJ2-1, with 10 positions matching TRBD2. Looked up from germline, CDR1 is DFQATT and CDR2 is SNEGSKA (reference sequence). CDR3 length: 14 amino acids. V lost 6 bases and J lost 7; bases outside the gene matches: 9. DNA for the CDR3: TGCAGTGCCACGGGACTAGCGATGATGAATGAGCAGTTCTTC. Residues: CSATGLAMMNEQFF.

Only a few counts were recorded for this clonotype. The J gene is TRBJ2-1, the V gene TRBV5-1; 10 nucleotides agree with TRBD1. This CDR3 region has 15 residues. Trimming at V came to 1 base and at J to 12 bases, leaving 10 bases not matched to a gene. The germline V gene encodes CDR1 SGHRS and CDR2 YFSETQ. The CDR3 DNA reads as TGCGCCAGCAGCTTGCAGTATAGCGGGACAGGGGCGCAGTTCTTC. Translation gives CASSLQYSGTGAQFF.

This clonotype was seen at least ten times. This rearrangement joins TRBV7-3 to TRBJ2-1, with D possibly being TRBD2 (6 bases). The CDR3 runs to 15 residues. V lost 0 bases to trimming and J lost 1 base, with 7 bases between them. The germline gives CDR1 SGHTA, CDR2 FQGTGA. CDR3 protein: CASSLTAGSYNEQFF. The CDR3 DNA reads as TGTGCCAGCAGCTTAACAGCGGGTTCCTACAATGAGCAGTTCTTC.